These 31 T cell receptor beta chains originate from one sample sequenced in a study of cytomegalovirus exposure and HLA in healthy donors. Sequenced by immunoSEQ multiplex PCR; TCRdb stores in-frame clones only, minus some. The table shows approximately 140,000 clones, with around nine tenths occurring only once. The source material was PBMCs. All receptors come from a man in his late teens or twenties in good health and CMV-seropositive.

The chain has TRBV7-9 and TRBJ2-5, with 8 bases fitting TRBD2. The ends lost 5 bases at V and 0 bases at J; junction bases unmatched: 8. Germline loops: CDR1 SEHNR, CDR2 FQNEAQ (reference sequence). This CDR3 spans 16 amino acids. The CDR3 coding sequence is TGTGCCAGCAGCGAAAGCGGGAGTGGTTACCAAGAGACCCAGTACTTC. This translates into CASSESGSGYQETQYF.

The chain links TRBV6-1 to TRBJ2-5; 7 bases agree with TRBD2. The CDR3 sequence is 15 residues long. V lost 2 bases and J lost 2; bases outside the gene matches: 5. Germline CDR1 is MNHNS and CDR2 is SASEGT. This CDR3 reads CASSELEGLQETQYF. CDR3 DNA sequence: TGTGCCAGCAGTGAACTGGAGGGACTACAAGAGACCCAGTACTTC.

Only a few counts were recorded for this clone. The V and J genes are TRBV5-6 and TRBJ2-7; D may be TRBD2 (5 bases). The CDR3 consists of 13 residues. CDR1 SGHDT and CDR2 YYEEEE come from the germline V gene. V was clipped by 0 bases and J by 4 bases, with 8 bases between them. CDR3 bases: TGTGCCAGCAGCTTGGGAGGGTGGTACGAGCAGTACTTC. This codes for CASSLGGWYEQYF.

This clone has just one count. The chain's CDR3 is CASRVQGLNTEAFF. CDR3 in DNA: TGTGCCAGTAGAGTTCAGGGATTGAACACTGAAGCTTTCTTT. The genes are TRBV6-5 and TRBJ1-1; possibly TRBD1 for D (5 bases). Germline values: CDR1 MNHEY, CDR2 SVGAGI. The V end lost 9 bases, the J end lost 0 bases, and 14 bases lay between the germline ends. This CDR3 region has 14 residues.

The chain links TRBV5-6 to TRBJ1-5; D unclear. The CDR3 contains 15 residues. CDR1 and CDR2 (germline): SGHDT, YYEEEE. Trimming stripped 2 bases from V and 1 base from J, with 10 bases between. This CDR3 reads CASSFGLESNQPQHF. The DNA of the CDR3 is TGTGCCAGCAGCTTCGGACTGGAAAGCAATCAGCCCCAGCATTTT.

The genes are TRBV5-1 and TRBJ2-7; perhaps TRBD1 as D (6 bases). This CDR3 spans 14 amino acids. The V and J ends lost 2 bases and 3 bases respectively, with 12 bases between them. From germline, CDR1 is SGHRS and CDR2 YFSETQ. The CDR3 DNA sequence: TGCGCCAGCAGCTTAACCAGGGGTAGCTACGAGCAGTACTTC. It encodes CASSLTRGSYEQYF.

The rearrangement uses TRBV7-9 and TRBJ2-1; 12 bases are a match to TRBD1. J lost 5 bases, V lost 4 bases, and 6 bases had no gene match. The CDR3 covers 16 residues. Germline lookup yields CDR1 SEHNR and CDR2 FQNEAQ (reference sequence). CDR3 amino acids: CASSSRDRGRDNEQFF. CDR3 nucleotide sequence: TGTGCCAGCAGCTCCCGGGACAGGGGGCGCGACAATGAGCAGTTCTTC.

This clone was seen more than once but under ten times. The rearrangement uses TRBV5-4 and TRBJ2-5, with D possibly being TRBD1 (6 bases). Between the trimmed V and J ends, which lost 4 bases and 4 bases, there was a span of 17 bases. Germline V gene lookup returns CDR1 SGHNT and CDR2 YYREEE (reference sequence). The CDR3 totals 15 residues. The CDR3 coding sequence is TGTGCCAGCAGCACCCGTGGACAGATAGGAGAGACCCAGTACTTC. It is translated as CASSTRGQIGETQYF.

CDR3 bases: TGTGCCAGCAGCGTCTCATCCAGGGGGCAAAACATTCAGTACTTC. Its protein is CASSVSSRGQNIQYF. The chain has TRBV9 and TRBJ2-4, with TRBD1 matching 8 bases. The CDR3 has 15 residues. J lost 5 bases, V lost 2 bases, and 6 bases had no gene match. Per germline, CDR1 SGDLS and CDR2 YYNGEE.

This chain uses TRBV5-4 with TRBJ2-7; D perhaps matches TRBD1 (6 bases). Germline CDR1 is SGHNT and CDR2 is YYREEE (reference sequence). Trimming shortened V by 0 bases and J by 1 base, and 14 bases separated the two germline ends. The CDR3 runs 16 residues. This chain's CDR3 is CASSLASPGESYEQYF. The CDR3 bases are TGTGCCAGCAGCTTGGCGTCGCCAGGGGAATCCTACGAGCAGTACTTC.

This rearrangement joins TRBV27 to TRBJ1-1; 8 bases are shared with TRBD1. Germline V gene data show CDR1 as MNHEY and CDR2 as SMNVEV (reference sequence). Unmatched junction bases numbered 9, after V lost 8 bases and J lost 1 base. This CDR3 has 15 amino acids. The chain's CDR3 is CASRYGTGSNTEAFF. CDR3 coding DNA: TGTGCCAGCCGATACGGGACAGGATCGAACACTGAAGCTTTCTTT.

Written as DNA, the CDR3 is TGTGCCTGGAGTTGGGGACAGGGGGCGAGTCAGCCCCAGCATTTT. This encodes CAWSWGQGASQPQHF. V is TRBV30 and J is TRBJ1-5; 12 nucleotides line up with TRBD1. This CDR3 region has 15 residues. Germline V gene data show CDR1 as GTSNPN and CDR2 as SVGIG (reference sequence). With V trimmed by 2 bases and J by 6 bases, 5 bases remained unmatched.

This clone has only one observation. The CDR3 DNA reads TGCGCCAGCAGTGAGGGGCTTACCACAGATACGCAGTATTTT. Translation: CASSEGLTTDTQYF. The V gene is TRBV10-1, the J gene TRBJ2-3; D not resolved. The CDR3 covers 14 residues. V was shortened by 2 bases and J by 2 bases, with 8 bases between the two germline ends. Per the germline V gene, CDR1 is WNHNN and CDR2 is SYGVQD (reference sequence).

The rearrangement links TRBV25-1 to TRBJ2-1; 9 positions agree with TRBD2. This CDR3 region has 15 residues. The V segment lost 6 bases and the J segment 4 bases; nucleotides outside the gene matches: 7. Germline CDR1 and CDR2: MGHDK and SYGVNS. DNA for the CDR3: TGTGCCAGCAGCGTTTACCTAGCGGGGTACAATGAGCAGTTCTTC. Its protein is CASSVYLAGYNEQFF.

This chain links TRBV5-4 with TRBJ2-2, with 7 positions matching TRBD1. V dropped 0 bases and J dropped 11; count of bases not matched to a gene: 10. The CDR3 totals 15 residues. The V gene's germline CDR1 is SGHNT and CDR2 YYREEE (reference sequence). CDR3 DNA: TGTGCCAGCAGCTTGGCTTGGCAAGGGGGCAGAGAGCTGTTTTTT. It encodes CASSLAWQGGRELFF.

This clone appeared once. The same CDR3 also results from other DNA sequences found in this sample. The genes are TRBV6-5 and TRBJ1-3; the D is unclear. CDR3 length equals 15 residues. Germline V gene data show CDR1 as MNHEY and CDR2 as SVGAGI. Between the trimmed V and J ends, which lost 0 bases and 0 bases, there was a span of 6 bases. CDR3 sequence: CASSYSASSGNTIYF. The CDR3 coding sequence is TGTGCCAGCAGTTACTCGGCCTCCTCTGGAAACACCATATATTTT.

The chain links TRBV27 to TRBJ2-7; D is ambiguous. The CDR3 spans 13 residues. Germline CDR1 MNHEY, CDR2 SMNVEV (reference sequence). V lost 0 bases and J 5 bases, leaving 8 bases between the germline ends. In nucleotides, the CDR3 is TGTGCCAGCAGTTTATCATCCTTAAACGAGCAGTACTTC. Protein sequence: CASSLSSLNEQYF.

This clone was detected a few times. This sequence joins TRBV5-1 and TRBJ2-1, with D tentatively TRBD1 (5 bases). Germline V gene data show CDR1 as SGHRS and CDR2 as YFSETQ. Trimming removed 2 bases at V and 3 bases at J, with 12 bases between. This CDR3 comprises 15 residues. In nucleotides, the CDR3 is TGCGCCAGCAGCTTATCCGAAGGGGTCTACAATGAGCAGTTCTTC. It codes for CASSLSEGVYNEQFF. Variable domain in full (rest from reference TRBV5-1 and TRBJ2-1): KAGVTQTPRYLIKTRGQQVTLSCSPISGHRSVSWYQQTPGQGLQFLFEYFSETQRNKGNFPGRFSGRQFSNSRSEMNVSTLELGDSALYLCASSLSEGVYNEQFFGPGTRLTVL.

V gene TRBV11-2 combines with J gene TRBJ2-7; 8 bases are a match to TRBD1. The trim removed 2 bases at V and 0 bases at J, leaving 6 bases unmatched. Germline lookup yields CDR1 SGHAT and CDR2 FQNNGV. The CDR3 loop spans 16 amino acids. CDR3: CASSLPTGENSYEQYF. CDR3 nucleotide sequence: TGTGCCAGCAGCTTACCGACAGGGGAGAACTCCTACGAGCAGTACTTC.

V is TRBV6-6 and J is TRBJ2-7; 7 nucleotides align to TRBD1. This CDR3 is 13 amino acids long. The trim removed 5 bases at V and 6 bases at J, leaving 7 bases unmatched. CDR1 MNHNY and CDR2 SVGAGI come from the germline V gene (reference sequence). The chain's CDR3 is CASSKTGTIEQYF. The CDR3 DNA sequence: TGTGCCAGCAGTAAGACAGGGACGATCGAGCAGTACTTC.

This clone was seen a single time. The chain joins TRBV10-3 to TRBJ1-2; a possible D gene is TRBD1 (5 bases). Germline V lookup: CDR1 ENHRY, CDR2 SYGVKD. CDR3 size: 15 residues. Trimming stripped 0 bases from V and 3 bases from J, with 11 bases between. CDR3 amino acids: CAISESERGHYGYTF. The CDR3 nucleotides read TGTGCCATCAGTGAGTCCGAAAGGGGTCACTATGGCTACACCTTC.

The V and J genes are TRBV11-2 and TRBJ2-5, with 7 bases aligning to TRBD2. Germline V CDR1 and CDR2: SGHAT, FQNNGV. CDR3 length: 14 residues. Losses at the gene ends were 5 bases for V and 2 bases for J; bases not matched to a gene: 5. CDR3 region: CASSAGLPQETQYF. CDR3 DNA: TGTGCCAGCAGCGCGGGACTACCACAAGAGACCCAGTACTTC.

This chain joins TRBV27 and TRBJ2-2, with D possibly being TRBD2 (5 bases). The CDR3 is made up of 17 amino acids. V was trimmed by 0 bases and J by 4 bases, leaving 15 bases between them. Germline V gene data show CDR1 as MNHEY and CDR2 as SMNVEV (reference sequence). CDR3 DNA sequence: TGTGCCAGCAGTTTATCCCCCGGCCTGGCGGGCACCGGGGAGCTGTTTTTT. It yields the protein CASSLSPGLAGTGELFF.

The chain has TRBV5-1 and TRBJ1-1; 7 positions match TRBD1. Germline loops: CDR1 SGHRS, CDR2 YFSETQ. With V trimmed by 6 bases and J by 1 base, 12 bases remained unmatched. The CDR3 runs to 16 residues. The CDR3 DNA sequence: TGCGCCAGCACCTTAGAGGGGGCAAGGGGGAACACTGAAGCTTTCTTT. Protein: CASTLEGARGNTEAFF.

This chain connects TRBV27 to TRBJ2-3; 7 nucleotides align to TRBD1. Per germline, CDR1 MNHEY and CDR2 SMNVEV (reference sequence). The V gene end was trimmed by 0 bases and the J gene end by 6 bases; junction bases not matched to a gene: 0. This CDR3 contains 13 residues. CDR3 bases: TGTGCCAGCAGTTTATCGACAGGGGATACGCAGTATTTT. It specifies CASSLSTGDTQYF.

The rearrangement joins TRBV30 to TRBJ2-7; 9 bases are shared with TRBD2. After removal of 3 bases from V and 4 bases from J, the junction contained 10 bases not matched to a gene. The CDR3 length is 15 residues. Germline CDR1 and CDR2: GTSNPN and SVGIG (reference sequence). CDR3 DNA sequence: TGTGCCTGGAGCGCCCGGACTAGCGCTTTATACGAGCAGTACTTC. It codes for CAWSARTSALYEQYF. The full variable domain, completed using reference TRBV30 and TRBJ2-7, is SQTIHQWPATLVQPVGSPLSLECTVEGTSNPNLYWYRQAAGRGLQLLFYSVGIGQISSEVPQNLSASRPQDRQFILSSKKLLLSDSGFYLCAWSARTSALYEQYFGPGTRLTVT.

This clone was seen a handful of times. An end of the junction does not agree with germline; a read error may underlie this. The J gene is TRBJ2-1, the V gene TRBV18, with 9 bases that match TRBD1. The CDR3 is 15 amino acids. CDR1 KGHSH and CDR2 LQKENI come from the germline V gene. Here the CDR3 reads CASSPGQGSFNEQFF. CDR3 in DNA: TGTGCCAGCTCACCAGGACAGGGGTCCTTCAATGAGCAGTTCTTC.

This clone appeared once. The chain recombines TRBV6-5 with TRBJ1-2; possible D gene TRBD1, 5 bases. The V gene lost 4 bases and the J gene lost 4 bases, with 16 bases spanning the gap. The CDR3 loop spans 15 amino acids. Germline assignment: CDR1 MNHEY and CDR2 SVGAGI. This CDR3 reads CASSSIFGAFYGYTF. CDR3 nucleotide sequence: TGTGCCAGCAGTTCCATTTTTGGGGCTTTCTATGGCTACACCTTC.

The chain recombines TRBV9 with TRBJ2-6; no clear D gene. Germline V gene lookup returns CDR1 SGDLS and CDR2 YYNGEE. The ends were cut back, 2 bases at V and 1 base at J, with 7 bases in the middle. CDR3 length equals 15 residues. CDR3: CASSVARSGANVLTF. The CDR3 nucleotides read TGTGCCAGCAGCGTTGCCAGATCTGGGGCCAACGTCCTGACTTTC.

As DNA, the CDR3 is TGTGCCAGCTCCGAAGAAATACCCCGGCGGACTCCTTCTAGCACAGATACGCAGTATTTT. It yields the protein CASSEEIPRRTPSSTDTQYF. The chain combines TRBV18 with TRBJ2-3; D is perhaps TRBD2 (5 bases). The CDR3 covers 20 residues. CDR1 KGHSH and CDR2 LQKENI come from the germline V gene. The V end was cut by 6 bases, the J end by 0 bases, with 28 bases between.

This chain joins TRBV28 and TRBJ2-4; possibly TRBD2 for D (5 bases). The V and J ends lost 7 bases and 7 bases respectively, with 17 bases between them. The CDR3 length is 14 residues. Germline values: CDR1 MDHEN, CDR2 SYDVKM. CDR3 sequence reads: CASTSPSPGNIQYF. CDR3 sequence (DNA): TGTGCCAGCACCTCCCCAAGCCCGGGGAACATTCAGTACTTC.